The next 6 T cell receptor beta chains were all read from a single sample in a study of shared clonotypes between healthy human individuals (dated by TCRdb to the early 2020s). Library preparation used the immunoSEQ multiplex PCR assay. TCRdb mirrors the immuneACCESS table, restricted to in-frame sequences. Some clones are absent from its copies; in checked studies, under half trace to an unresolved V gene, and the reason for the others is unknown. The sample includes about 1 million clones, with about 70% observed a single time. The ten largest clonotypes hold approximately 1.5% of the sample. Sequenced input: memory CD4+ T cells sorted from blood. This specimen's cell subset or site label, per the study, means: CD45RA-negative fraction. The receptors derive from a man between 18 and 29 years old in good health.

A word on this clone: This may stem from a read error, because a much larger clone lies one nucleotide away. The chain combines TRBV7-9 with TRBJ2-2; no reliable D call. The V end was cut by 7 bases, the J end by 3 bases, with 6 bases between. In germline, CDR1 is SEHNR, CDR2 FQNEAQ (reference sequence). This CDR3 comprises 12 residues. CDR3 nucleotides: TGTGCCAGCAATGGCGACACCGGGGAGCTGTTTTTT. Translating gives CASNGDTGELFF.

The chain employs TRBV10-3 and TRBJ2-6, with D unclear. The CDR3 consists of 17 residues. Trimming took 0 bases from V and 0 from J, leaving 9 bases between them. The germline CDR1 and CDR2 sequences are ENHRY and SYGVKD. CDR3: CAISESTQPSGANVLTF. Here the CDR3 DNA reads TGTGCCATCAGTGAGTCGACCCAGCCCTCTGGGGCCAACGTCCTGACTTTC.

At least ten counts were recorded for this clone. V gene TRBV7-9 combines with J gene TRBJ1-4; TRBD1 is a possible D gene (5 bases). Trimming pared 4 bases from V and 6 bases from J, leaving 12 bases between. CDR1 is SEHNR, CDR2 FQNEAQ, per germline (reference sequence). CDR3 length equals 14 residues. This chain's CDR3 is CASSSRVVDEKLFF. CDR3 sequence (DNA): TGTGCCAGCAGCTCCAGGGTGGTGGATGAAAAACTGTTTTTT.

V and J are TRBV28 and TRBJ2-5; tentatively, D is TRBD1 or TRBD2 (5 bases each). The DNA end is more similar to TRBJ2-7, so the J call may be wrong. Per germline, CDR1 MDHEN and CDR2 SYDVKM. There are 16 residues in the CDR3. The CDR3 nucleotides are TGTGCCAGCAGTTTTCCCGGGACCCAGGGCATATACGAGCAGTACTTC. Protein: CASSFPGTQGIYEQYF.

This chain links TRBV30 with TRBJ1-2, with 7 bases lining up with TRBD1. The J segment lost 4 bases and the V segment lost 3 bases, leaving 5 bases of the junction unmatched. CDR3 length: 13 amino acids. CDR1 and CDR2 (germline): GTSNPN, SVGIG (reference sequence). The CDR3 loop reads CAWRTGPPYGYTF. In DNA form, the CDR3 reads TGTGCCTGGAGGACAGGGCCCCCCTATGGCTACACCTTC.

The chain uses TRBV5-1 and TRBJ1-1, with 9 bases that match TRBD1. This CDR3 is built from 16 residues. V was clipped by 4 bases and J by 7 bases; unmatched bases: 14. CDR1 and CDR2 from the germline V gene are SGHRS and YFSETQ. CDR3 loop: CASSRKTPQGAGEAFF. CDR3 nucleotide sequence: TGCGCCAGCAGCCGTAAAACCCCACAGGGGGCTGGTGAAGCTTTCTTT.